This T cell receptor (beta chain) was sequenced during a study of control samples from healthy donors and cancer patients. This table comes from immunoSEQ multiplex PCR, and its TCRdb copy is limited to in-frame clones, with some not included. The sample comprises approximately 130,000 clones, around 87% of which are singletons, and about 8.7% rests with the top ten. Trimming stripped 0 bases from V and 0 bases from J, with 11 bases between. The CDR3 is 17 amino acids. Germline CDR1 SGHVS, CDR2 FQNEAQ. This sequence was found in a man aged 40-55 years in good health. The source material was blood. The chain joins TRBV7-8 to TRBJ2-2, with D possibly matching TRBD2 (6 bases). This chain's CDR3 is CASSLAAGSTNTGELFF. The CDR3 region has the DNA TGTGCCAGCAGCTTAGCGGCGGGGTCTACGAACACCGGGGAGCTGTTTTTT.